These T cell receptor beta chains were read from a single sample in a study of technical replicates of blood from several donors. Only in-frame clones appear in the TCRdb table, and some are missing; sequencing was by immunoSEQ multiplex PCR. The repertoire holds roughly 56,000 clones, with roughly 96% as singletons. Input material: PBMCs. These TCRs come from a human donor in good health. Some clones in this sample may be carry-over from other donors' samples. The CDR3 runs from the conserved cysteine through the conserved F or W. A D gene is named only where the DNA matches it firmly. Size is omitted from some rows. Given values are once, few, many or a class for expanded clones.

j_call | v_call | clone_size | d_call | cdr3_aa | cdr3_nt
TRBJ1-1 | TRBV4-3 | - | - | CASSQDIWQGNTEAFF | TGCGCCAGCAGCCAAGATATTTGGCAGGGAAACACTGAAGCTTTCTTT
TRBJ2-3 | TRBV6-5 | - | - | CASSLAGTSTDTQYF | TGTGCCAGCAGCCTGGCAGGGACTAGCACAGATACGCAGTATTTT
TRBJ1-5 | TRBV19 | - | - | CASSIGGVGNQPQHF | TGTGCCAGTAGTATAGGGGGGGTCGGCAATCAGCCCCAGCATTTT
TRBJ2-5 | TRBV7-6 | - | - | CASRLPGARGIETQYF | TGTGCCAGCAGATTACCGGGGGCCAGGGGGATAGAGACCCAGTACTTC
TRBJ2-4 | TRBV6-1 | - | TRBD1 | CASTRGQFSKNIQYF | TGTGCCAGCACCAGGGGGCAGTTTTCCAAAAACATTCAGTACTTC
TRBJ2-3 | TRBV5-6 | - | - | CASSLSPSGTDTQYF | TGTGCCAGCAGCTTGAGTCCGTCGGGGACAGATACGCAGTATTTT
TRBJ2-3 | TRBV12-5 | - | TRBD2 | CASGLSGTTDTQYF | TGTGCTAGTGGTTTAAGCGGGACCACAGATACGCAGTATTTT
TRBJ1-5 | TRBV15 | - | - | CATSRLDTLNQPQHF | TGTGCCACCAGCAGATTAGACACCCTCAATCAGCCCCAGCATTTT
TRBJ2-2 | TRBV7-3 | - | - | CASSLVYTGELFF | TGTGCCAGCAGCTTAGTATACACCGGGGAGCTGTTTTTT
TRBJ1-1 | TRBV5-1 | - | - | CASSFTGFPAFF | TGCGCCAGCAGCTTTACAGGGTTTCCAGCTTTCTTT
TRBJ2-1 | TRBV27 | - | - | CASRDSTLGNEQFF | TGTGCCAGCCGTGACTCAACCCTCGGCAATGAGCAGTTCTTC
TRBJ1-5 | TRBV30 | - | TRBD1 | CAWGKGALKQPQHF | TGTGCCTGGGGAAAGGGGGCGCTGAAACAGCCCCAGCATTTT
TRBJ2-2 | TRBV7-2 | once | TRBD2 | CASSLTERLAAGELFF | TGTGCCAGCAGCTTGACCGAGCGGCTAGCGGCCGGGGAGCTGTTTTTT
TRBJ2-7 | TRBV27 | - | TRBD2 | CASSWATSGSGEQYF | TGTGCCAGCAGTTGGGCGACTAGCGGGAGCGGGGAGCAGTACTTC
TRBJ2-2 | TRBV7-9 | once | TRBD1 | CASSRQGTGELFF | TGTGCCAGCAGCCGACAGGGCACCGGGGAGCTGTTTTTT
TRBJ1-1 | TRBV7-3 | once | - | CASSLGPGEAFF | TGTGCCAGCAGCTTAGGACCGGGAGAAGCTTTCTTT
TRBJ2-2 | TRBV6-5 | - | TRBD1 | CASSTETGRTGELFF | TGTGCCAGCAGTACAGAGACAGGGCGCACCGGGGAGCTGTTTTTT
TRBJ2-2 | TRBV9 | - | - | CASSVGWGENTGELFF | TGTGCCAGCAGCGTAGGGTGGGGGGAAAACACCGGGGAGCTGTTTTTT
TRBJ2-5 | TRBV9 | - | - | CASSALQGGVETQYF | TGTGCCAGCAGCGCATTACAGGGGGGGGTAGAGACCCAGTACTTC
TRBJ1-2 | TRBV29-1 | - | TRBD1 | CSVSGQGYGYTF | TGCAGCGTTTCGGGACAGGGGTACGGCTACACCTTC
TRBJ2-1 | TRBV7-9 | - | TRBD2 | CATLGEGPYNEQFF | TGTGCCACCTTAGGGGAGGGGCCCTACAATGAGCAGTTCTTC
TRBJ1-1 | TRBV7-6 | - | - | CASSRGGDTEAFF | TGTGCCAGCAGCCGAGGGGGGGACACTGAAGCTTTCTTT
TRBJ2-1 | TRBV9 | - | TRBD2 | CASSATSGGFNEQFF | TGTGCCAGCAGCGCGACTAGCGGGGGCTTCAATGAGCAGTTCTTC
TRBJ2-1 | TRBV10-1 | - | TRBD2 | CASSALPGLDNEQFF | TGCGCCAGCAGCGCCCTGCCGGGACTAGACAATGAGCAGTTCTTC
TRBJ2-2 | TRBV5-4 | - | TRBD1 | CASSPTGGNTGELFF | TGTGCCAGCAGCCCTACAGGGGGCAACACCGGGGAGCTGTTTTTT
TRBJ2-3 | TRBV5-5 | once | TRBD2 | CASGLAGGPYTDTQYF | TGTGCCAGCGGACTAGCGGGGGGGCCTTACACAGATACGCAGTATTTT
TRBJ2-7 | TRBV29-1 | - | - | CSVPRGGTFYEQYF | TGCAGCGTACCCAGAGGTGGGACTTTCTACGAGCAGTACTTC
TRBJ2-5 | TRBV7-2 | - | - | CASSLDRETQYF | TGTGCCAGCAGCTTAGATCGGGAGACCCAGTACTTC
TRBJ1-1 | TRBV6-5 | - | - | CASSYGRLNTEAFF | TGTGCCAGCAGTTACGGCAGATTGAACACTGAAGCTTTCTTT
TRBJ2-2 | TRBV7-3 | - | - | CASSSEGANTGELFF | TGTGCCAGCAGCTCCGAGGGGGCGAACACCGGGGAGCTGTTTTTT
TRBJ2-2 | TRBV5-1 | once | TRBD2 | CASSSQREKTGELFF | TGCGCCAGCAGTTCTCAGCGGGAGAAAACCGGGGAGCTGTTTTTT
TRBJ2-3 | TRBV7-9 | - | - | CASSLSDTQYF | TGTGCCAGCAGCTTATCGGATACGCAGTATTTT
TRBJ1-2 | TRBV9 | - | TRBD1 | CASSVHDREHGYTF | TGTGCCAGCAGCGTCCATGACAGGGAACATGGCTACACCTTC
TRBJ1-4 | TRBV2 | - | - | CASTSGGVKLFF | TGTGCCAGCACGTCGGGGGGGGTGAAACTGTTTTTT
TRBJ2-3 | TRBV27 | - | - | CASKPIPGRSTDTQYF | TGTGCCAGCAAACCCATCCCGGGTCGCAGCACAGATACGCAGTATTTT
TRBJ2-7 | TRBV11-2 | - | TRBD1 | CASSLGTGGAYEQYF | TGTGCCAGCAGCTTAGGGACAGGGGGAGCCTACGAGCAGTACTTC
TRBJ2-5 | TRBV7-2 | - | TRBD1 | CASSSTPTGGAETQYF | TGTGCCAGCAGCTCCACCCCGACAGGGGGCGCAGAGACCCAGTACTTC
TRBJ2-7 | TRBV9 | - | TRBD2 | CASSPLGTNYEQYF | TGTGCCAGCAGCCCCCTCGGGACTAACTACGAGCAGTACTTC
TRBJ1-1 | TRBV7-8 | once | - | CASSAQSGRGNTEAFF | TGTGCCAGCAGCGCACAAAGTGGTCGGGGGAACACTGAAGCTTTCTTT
TRBJ1-1 | TRBV7-3 | - | TRBD1 | CASSMTGSQPEAFF | TGTGCCAGCAGCATGACAGGGTCCCAACCTGAAGCTTTCTTT
TRBJ2-3 | TRBV27 | - | TRBD2 | CASSAYQPGLAGITDTQYF | TGTGCCAGCAGTGCGTATCAACCGGGACTAGCGGGGATCACAGATACGCAGTATTTT
TRBJ2-5 | TRBV5-1 | - | TRBD2 | CASSLETSGKETQYF | TGCGCCAGCAGCTTGGAGACTAGCGGGAAAGAGACCCAGTACTTC
TRBJ1-1 | TRBV30 | - | - | CAWSAMNTEAFF | TGTGCCTGGAGTGCCATGAACACTGAAGCTTTCTTT
TRBJ2-2 | TRBV5-1 | - | TRBD2 | CASSSPGTSGRNTGELFF | TGCGCCAGCAGCTCCCCCGGGACTAGCGGGAGGAACACCGGGGAGCTGTTTTTT
TRBJ1-1 | TRBV6-5 | - | - | CASSGTANTEAFF | TGTGCCAGCAGTGGAACAGCGAACACTGAAGCTTTCTTT
TRBJ2-7 | TRBV19 | few | - | CASSFTGYEQYF | TGTGCCAGTAGTTTCACAGGATACGAGCAGTACTTC
TRBJ2-2 | TRBV25-1 | - | - | CASSGAVFTGELFF | TGTGCCAGCAGTGGGGCAGTCTTCACCGGGGAGCTGTTTTTT
TRBJ2-7 | TRBV20-1 | - | TRBD1 | CSAQGDVQYF | TGCAGTGCACAGGGGGACGTGCAGTACTTC